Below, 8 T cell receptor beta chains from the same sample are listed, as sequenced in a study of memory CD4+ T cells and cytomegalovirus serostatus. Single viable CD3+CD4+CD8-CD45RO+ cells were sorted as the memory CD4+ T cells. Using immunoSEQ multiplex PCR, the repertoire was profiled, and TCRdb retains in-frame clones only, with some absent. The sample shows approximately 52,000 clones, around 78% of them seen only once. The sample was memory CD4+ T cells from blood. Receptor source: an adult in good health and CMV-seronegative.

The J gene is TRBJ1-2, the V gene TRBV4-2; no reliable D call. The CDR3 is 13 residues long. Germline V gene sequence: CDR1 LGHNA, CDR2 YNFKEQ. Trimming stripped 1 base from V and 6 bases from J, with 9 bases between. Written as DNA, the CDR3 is TGTGCCAGCAGCCAAGTCATTTACGATGGCTACACCTTC. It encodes CASSQVIYDGYTF.

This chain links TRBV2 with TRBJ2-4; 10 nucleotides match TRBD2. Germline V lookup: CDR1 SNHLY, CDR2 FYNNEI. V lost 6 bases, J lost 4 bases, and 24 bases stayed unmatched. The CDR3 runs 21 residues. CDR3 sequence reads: CASRERLRLAGDPKIKNIQYF. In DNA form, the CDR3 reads TGTGCCAGCAGAGAACGACTGCGGCTAGCGGGGGACCCAAAAATTAAAAACATTCAGTACTTC.

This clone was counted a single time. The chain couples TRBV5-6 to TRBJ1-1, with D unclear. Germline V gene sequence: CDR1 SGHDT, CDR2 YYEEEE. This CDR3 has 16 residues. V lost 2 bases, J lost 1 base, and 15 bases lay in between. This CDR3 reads CASSFMELGWNTEAFF. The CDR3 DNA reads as TGTGCCAGCAGCTTCATGGAATTGGGATGGAACACTGAAGCTTTCTTT.

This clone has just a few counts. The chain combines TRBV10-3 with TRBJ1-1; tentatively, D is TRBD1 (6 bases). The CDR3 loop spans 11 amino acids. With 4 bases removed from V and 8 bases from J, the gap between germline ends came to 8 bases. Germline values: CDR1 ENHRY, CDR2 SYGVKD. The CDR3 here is CAISGGTEAFF. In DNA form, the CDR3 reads TGTGCCATCAGTGGCGGGACAGAAGCTTTCTTT.

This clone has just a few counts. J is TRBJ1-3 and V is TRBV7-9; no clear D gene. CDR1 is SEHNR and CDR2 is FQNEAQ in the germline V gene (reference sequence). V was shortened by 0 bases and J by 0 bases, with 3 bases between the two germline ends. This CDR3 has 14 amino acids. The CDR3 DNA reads TGTGCCAGCAGCTTAGCCAGCTCTGGAAACACCATATATTTT. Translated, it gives CASSLASSGNTIYF.

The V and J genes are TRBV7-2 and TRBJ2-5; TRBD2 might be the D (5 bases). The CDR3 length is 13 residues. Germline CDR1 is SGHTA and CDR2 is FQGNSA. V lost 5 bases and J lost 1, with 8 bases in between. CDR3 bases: TGTGCCAGCAGCGCCGCGGGCCAAGAGACCCAGTACTTC. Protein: CASSAAGQETQYF.

The CDR3 sequence: CASSSRTSGGANTGELFF. CDR3 sequence (DNA): TGTGCCAGCAGCTCGAGGACTAGCGGGGGGGCGAACACCGGGGAGCTGTTTTTT. The chain links TRBV5-4 to TRBJ2-2; 15 positions agree with TRBD2. The CDR3 length is 18 residues. V dropped 3 bases and J dropped 0; count of bases not matched to a gene: 3. Germline loops: CDR1 SGHNT, CDR2 YYREEE (reference sequence).

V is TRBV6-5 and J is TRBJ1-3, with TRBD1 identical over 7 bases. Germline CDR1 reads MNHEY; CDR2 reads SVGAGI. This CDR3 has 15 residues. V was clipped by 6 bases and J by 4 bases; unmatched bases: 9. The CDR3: CASRPKGAEGNTIYF. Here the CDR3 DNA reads TGTGCCAGCAGACCTAAGGGGGCAGAGGGAAACACCATATATTTT.